Listed below are T cell receptor beta chains from one sample, sequenced in a study of metastatic and nonmetastatic thyroid tumors. TCRdb ran MiXCR on the PCR reads. This table has around 42,000 clones, over 10% appearing once. Sample: blood. All receptors derive from a female donor with papillary thyroid cancer or a benign thyroid nodule (not recorded which). Some clones in this sample may be carry-over from other donors' samples. The CDR3 runs from the conserved cysteine through the conserved F or W. The D gene is left open where the match is weak. The listing skips clone size in some rows; elsewhere it reads once, few, many or a size class.

clone size,J gene,D gene,V gene,CDR3 protein,CDR3 DNA
many,TRBJ1-1,.,TRBV12-3/TRBV12-4,CASSPQVLNTEAFF,TGTGCCAGCAGCCCACAAGTACTGAACACTGAAGCTTTCTTT
.,TRBJ2-1,.,TRBV7-6,CACSYSEHYNEQFF,TGTGCCTGCAGCTATAGCGAGCACTACAATGAGCAGTTCTTC
many,TRBJ2-5,TRBD2,TRBV25-1,CASSESAERDRETQYF,TGTGCCAGCAGTGAATCCGCCGAGCGGGATAGGGAGACCCAGTACTTC
.,TRBJ2-2,.,TRBV5-1,CASMGSGNTGELFF,TGCGCCAGCATGGGGTCTGGGAACACCGGGGAGCTGTTTTTT
.,TRBJ1-2,TRBD1,TRBV30,CAWSVVVLGQGASGYTF,TGTGCCTGGAGTGTAGTGGTCCTAGGACAGGGGGCGAGTGGCTACACCTTC
many,TRBJ2-5,TRBD2,TRBV20-1,CSAALPSGRAVETQYF,TGCAGTGCTGCCCTTCCTAGCGGGAGGGCCGTTGAGACCCAGTACTTC
many,TRBJ2-4,TRBD2,TRBV28,CASSGGGSKNIQYF,TGTGCCAGCAGCGGGGGGGGTTCCAAAAACATTCAGTACTTC
many,TRBJ1-1,.,TRBV11-2,CASSFYTEAFF,TGTGCCAGCAGCTTTTACACTGAAGCTTTCTTT
many,TRBJ1-1,TRBD1,TRBV7-9,CASSPKDRLGAEAFF,TGTGCCAGCAGCCCAAAGGACAGGTTGGGGGCTGAAGCTTTCTTT
.,TRBJ2-7,.,TRBV3-1,CSSSQGRGHRGEQYF,TGTTCCAGCAGCCAAGGTAGAGGACACCGTGGCGAGCAGTACTTC
many,TRBJ1-5,.,TRBV19,CASGGPTSNQPQHF,TGTGCCAGTGGGGGACCCACTAGCAATCAGCCCCAGCATTTT
many,TRBJ2-2,.,TRBV4-2,CASSHDAGVFSPGELFF,TGTGCCAGCAGCCACGACGCCGGGGTATTTTCTCCCGGGGAGCTGTTTTTT
many,TRBJ2-7,TRBD1,TRBV5-1,CASSTRDRGIDEQYF,TGCGCCAGCAGCACCCGGGACAGGGGAATCGACGAGCAGTACTTC
.,TRBJ1-2,.,TRBV28,CASSIGATLPNYGYTF,TGTGCCAGCAGTATTGGGGCGACCCTGCCTAACTATGGATACACATTC
many,TRBJ1-4,TRBD1,TRBV5-5,CASSLPGTDPLNEKLFF,TGTGCCAGCAGCTTGCCCGGGACAGACCCCCTTAATGAAAAACTGTTTTTT
many,TRBJ2-7,.,TRBV29-1,CSVGGHLYEQYF,TGCAGCGTTGGGGGACACCTCTACGAGCAGTACTTC
.,TRBJ1-2,.,TRBV7-9,CASSLEDPSYTF,TGTGCCAGCAGCTTAGAGGACCCATCCTACACCTTC
many,TRBJ2-7,.,TRBV6-4,CASSDTSAYEQYF,TGTGCCAGCAGTGACACCTCAGCCTACGAGCAGTACTTC
medium-sized,TRBJ2-7,.,TRBV2,CASSGVGEVEQYF,TGTGCCAGCAGTGGGGTTGGGGAGGTGGAGCAGTACTTC
many,TRBJ2-5,.,TRBV30,CAWGRFAQETQYF,TGTGCCTGGGGTAGATTTGCCCAAGAGACCCAGTACTTC
many,TRBJ2-5,.,TRBV12-3/TRBV12-4,CASSLSNKRETQYF,TGTGCCAGCAGTTTATCTAATAAGCGGGAGACCCAGTACTTC
many,TRBJ2-3,TRBD2,TRBV12-5,CASGFSPGLAGTDTQYF,TGTGCTAGTGGTTTCTCACCAGGACTAGCGGGCACAGATACGCAGTATTTT
many,TRBJ1-1,TRBD1,TRBV12-3/TRBV12-4,CASSLDRGLRTEAFF,TGTGCCAGCAGTTTGGACAGGGGGCTAAGAACTGAAGCTTTCTTT
many,TRBJ2-6,.,TRBV29-1,CSGIGGSGANVLTF,TGCAGCGGGATCGGGGGCTCTGGGGCCAACGTCCTGACTTTC
.,TRBJ2-7,TRBD1,TRBV20-1,CSPKTGCVGAYEQYF,TGCAGTCCGAAGACAGGGTGCGTAGGCGCCTACGAGCAGTACTTC
many,TRBJ1-2,.,TRBV7-8,CASSLGKNAENGYTF,TGTGCCAGCAGCTTAGGGAAGAACGCTGAGAACGGCTACACCTTC
many,TRBJ1-5,TRBD1,TRBV11-2,CASSPSTGNSNQPQHF,TGTGCCAGCAGCCCGTCGACAGGGAACAGCAATCAGCCCCAGCATTTT
many,TRBJ1-2,TRBD1,TRBV6-1,CASSQDRGYGYTF,TGTGCCAGCAGTCAGGACAGGGGCTATGGCTACACCTTC
few,TRBJ2-1,.,TRBV5-6,CASSGSGSSYNEQFF,TGTGCCAGCAGCGGCAGCGGCTCTTCCTACAATGAGCAGTTCTTC
.,TRBJ2-5,TRBD1,TRBV19,CASSNRGGTQYF,TGTGCCAGTAGTAACAGGGGTGGGACCCAGTACTTC
many,TRBJ2-5,.,TRBV5-1,CASSLGVVEETQYF,TGCGCCAGCAGCTTGGGGGTGGTGGAAGAGACCCAGTACTTC
many,TRBJ1-5,TRBD1,TRBV6-1,CASRLHRGGEQPQHF,TGTGCCAGCAGACTCCACAGGGGCGGGGAGCAGCCCCAGCATTTT
many,TRBJ2-7,TRBD1,TRBV28,CASSPGQGLGEQYF,TGTGCCAGCAGTCCGGGACAGGGGTTGGGCGAGCAGTACTTC
many,TRBJ2-7,TRBD2,TRBV4-1,CASSQQGTSGSYEQYF,TGCGCCAGCAGCCAACAAGGGACTAGCGGGAGCTACGAGCAGTACTTC
many,TRBJ1-1,.,TRBV6-1,CASRGGPTGTLNTEAFF,TGTGCCAGCAGGGGGGGGCCGACAGGAACTCTGAACACTGAAGCTTTCTTT
many,TRBJ1-1,.,TRBV30,CAWSFWGRGTEAFF,TGTGCCTGGAGTTTTTGGGGGCGCGGCACTGAAGCTTTCTTT
many,TRBJ2-2,TRBD2,TRBV11-2,CASSHSSGSRTGELFF,TGTGCCAGCAGCCATTCTAGCGGGAGTAGGACCGGGGAGCTGTTTTTT
many,TRBJ2-2,.,TRBV10-3,CAITRYEGTGELFF,TGTGCCATCACCAGATACGAAGGGACCGGGGAGCTGTTTTTT
many,TRBJ1-2,.,TRBV4-1,CASSQSGAGTNYGYTF,TGCGCCAGCAGCCAATCAGGGGCAGGGACTAACTATGGCTACACCTTC
many,TRBJ2-1,TRBD2,TRBV10-3,CAISTSGRGDNEQFF,TGTGCCATCAGCACTAGCGGGAGGGGCGACAATGAGCAGTTCTTC
many,TRBJ2-1,.,TRBV19,CASSMGRHGEQFF,TGTGCCAGTAGTATGGGTCGACATGGAGAGCAGTTCTTC
many,TRBJ2-7,TRBD1,TRBV9,CASSPSGQGESYEQYF,TGTGCCAGCAGCCCAAGTGGACAGGGGGAATCCTACGAGCAGTACTTC